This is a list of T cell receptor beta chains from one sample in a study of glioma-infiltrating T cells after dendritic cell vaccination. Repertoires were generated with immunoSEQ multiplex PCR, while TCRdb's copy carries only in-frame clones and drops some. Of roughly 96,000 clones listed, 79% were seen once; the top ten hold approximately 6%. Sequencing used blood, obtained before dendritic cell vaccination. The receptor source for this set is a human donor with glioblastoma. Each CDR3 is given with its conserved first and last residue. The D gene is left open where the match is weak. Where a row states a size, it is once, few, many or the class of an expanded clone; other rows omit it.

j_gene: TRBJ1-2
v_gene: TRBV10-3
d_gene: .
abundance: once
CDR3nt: TGTGCCATCAGCGAGGGGGGCGGCTACACCTTC
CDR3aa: CAISEGGGYTF

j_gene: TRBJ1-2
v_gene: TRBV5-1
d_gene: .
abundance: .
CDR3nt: TGCGCCAGCAGCCCGGACAGCTCCTATGGCTACACCTTC
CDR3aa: CASSPDSSYGYTF

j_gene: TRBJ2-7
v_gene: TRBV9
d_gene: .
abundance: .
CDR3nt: TGTGCCAGCAGCGTAGAACCTGCCCGGAGAGGGTACGAGCAGTACTTC
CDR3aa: CASSVEPARRGYEQYF

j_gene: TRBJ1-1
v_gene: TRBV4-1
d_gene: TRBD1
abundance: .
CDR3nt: TGCGCCAGCAGCTACGGACAGGGAGGGATGAACACTGAAGCTTTCTTT
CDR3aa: CASSYGQGGMNTEAFF

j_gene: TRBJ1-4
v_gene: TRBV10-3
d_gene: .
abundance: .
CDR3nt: TGTGCCATCAGTCCCGGAGCCGATAATGAAAAACTGTTTTTT
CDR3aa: CAISPGADNEKLFF

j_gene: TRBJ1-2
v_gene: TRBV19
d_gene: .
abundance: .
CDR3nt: TGTGCCAGTAGTGTAGGAGGGATCGGCGCCTATGGCTACACCTTC
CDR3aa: CASSVGGIGAYGYTF

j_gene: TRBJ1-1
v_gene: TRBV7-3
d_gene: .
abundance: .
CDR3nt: TGTGCCAGCAGCTTAACGGCGGGCACTGAAGCTTTCTTT
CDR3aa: CASSLTAGTEAFF

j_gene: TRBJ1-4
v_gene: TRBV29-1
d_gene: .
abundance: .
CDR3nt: TGCAGCGTTGCAGACGGGTCAACTAATGAAAAACTGTTTTTT
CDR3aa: CSVADGSTNEKLFF

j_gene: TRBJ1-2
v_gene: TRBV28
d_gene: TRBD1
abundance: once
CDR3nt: TGTGCCAGCAGTCCCTCGGGACAGGGCAACTATGGCTACACCTTC
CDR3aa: CASSPSGQGNYGYTF

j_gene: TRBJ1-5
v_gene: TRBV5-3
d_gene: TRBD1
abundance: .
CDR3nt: TGTGCCAGAACCACCGTAAAGGGGGCCAATCAGCCCCAGCATTTT
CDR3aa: CARTTVKGANQPQHF

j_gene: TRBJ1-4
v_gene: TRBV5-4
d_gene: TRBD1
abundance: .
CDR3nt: TGTGCCAGCAGCTTGAGGACAGGCGGCAGTGAAAAACTGTTTTTT
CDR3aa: CASSLRTGGSEKLFF

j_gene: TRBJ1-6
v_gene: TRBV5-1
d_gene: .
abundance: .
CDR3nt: TGCGCCAGCAGACCGGCCCTCAGGGATTCACCCCTCCACTTT
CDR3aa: CASRPALRDSPLHF

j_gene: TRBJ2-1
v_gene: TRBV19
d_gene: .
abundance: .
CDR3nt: TGTGCCAGTAGTAGCTCGGGAGTACTATCCAATGAGCAGTTCTTC
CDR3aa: CASSSSGVLSNEQFF

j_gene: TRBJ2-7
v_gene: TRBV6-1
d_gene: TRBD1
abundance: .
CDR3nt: TGTGCCGCAGGGGACAGGACCTACGAGCAGTACTTC
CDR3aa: CAAGDRTYEQYF

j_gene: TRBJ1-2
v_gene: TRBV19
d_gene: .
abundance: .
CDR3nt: TGTGCCAGTACTCTAAGGGGGTCAAATGGCTACACCTTC
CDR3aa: CASTLRGSNGYTF

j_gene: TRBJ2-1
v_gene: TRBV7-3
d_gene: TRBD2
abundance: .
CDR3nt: TGTGCCAGCAGCCAAGCCTCCCTAGCGGGAGGGGGGAATGAGCAGTTCTTC
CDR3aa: CASSQASLAGGGNEQFF

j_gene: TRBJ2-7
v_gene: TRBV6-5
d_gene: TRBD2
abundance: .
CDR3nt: TGTGCCAGCAGTTACTCGATCCGGACTAGCGGCTACGAGCAGTACTTC
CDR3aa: CASSYSIRTSGYEQYF

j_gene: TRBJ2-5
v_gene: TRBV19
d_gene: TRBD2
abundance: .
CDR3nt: TGTGCCAGTGGGGGACTAGCGGGGGGACTAGAGACCCAGTACTTC
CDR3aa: CASGGLAGGLETQYF

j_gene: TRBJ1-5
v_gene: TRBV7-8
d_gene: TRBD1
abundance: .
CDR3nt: TGTGCCAGCAGCTTAGCGGACAGGGATCAGCCCCAGCATTTT
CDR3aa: CASSLADRDQPQHF

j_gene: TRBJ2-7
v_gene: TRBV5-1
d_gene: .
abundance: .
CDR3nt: TGCGCCAGCAGCCTGCAGGGGGGCTACGAGCAGTACTTC
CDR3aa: CASSLQGGYEQYF

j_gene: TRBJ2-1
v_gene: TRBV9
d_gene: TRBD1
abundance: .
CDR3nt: TGTGCCAGCAGCGGCAAAGGACAGGACAATGAGCAGTTCTTC
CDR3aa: CASSGKGQDNEQFF

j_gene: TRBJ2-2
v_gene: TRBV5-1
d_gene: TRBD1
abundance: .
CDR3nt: TGCGCCAGCAGCCAACTCCCTATTACCGGGACAGGGGTGGCCGGGGAGCTGTTTTTT
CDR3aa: CASSQLPITGTGVAGELFF

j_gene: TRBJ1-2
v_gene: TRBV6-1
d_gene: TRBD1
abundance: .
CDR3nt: TGTGCCACCACGGACAGGAACTATGGCTACACCTTC
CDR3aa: CATTDRNYGYTF

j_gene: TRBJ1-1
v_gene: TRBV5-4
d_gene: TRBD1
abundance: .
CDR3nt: TGTGCCAGCAGCTCACCCGCCCGACAGGGGAACACTGAAGCTTTCTTT
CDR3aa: CASSSPARQGNTEAFF

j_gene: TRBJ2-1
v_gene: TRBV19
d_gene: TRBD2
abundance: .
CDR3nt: TGTGCCAGTAGTGGGACTAGCGGTATTTCCAATGAGCAGTTCTTC
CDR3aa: CASSGTSGISNEQFF

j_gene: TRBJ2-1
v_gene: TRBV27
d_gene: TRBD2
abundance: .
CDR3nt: TGTGCCAGCAGTTCCCCACTAGCGGGCCGTTACAATGAGCAGTTCTTC
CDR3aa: CASSSPLAGRYNEQFF

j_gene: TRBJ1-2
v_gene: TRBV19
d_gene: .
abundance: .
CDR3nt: TGTGCCAGTAGTATAGAGGGGGCGTCGAGCTATGGCTACACCTTC
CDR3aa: CASSIEGASSYGYTF

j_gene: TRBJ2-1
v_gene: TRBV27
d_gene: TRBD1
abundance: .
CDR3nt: TGTGCCAGCAGTGAATCCGGGACAGGGGGCTACAATGAGCAGTTCTTC
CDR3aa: CASSESGTGGYNEQFF

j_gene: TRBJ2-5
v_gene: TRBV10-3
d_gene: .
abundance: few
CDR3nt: TGTGCCATCAGTGAGATGTTCCAGGGCGCAGAGACCCAGTACTTC
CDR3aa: CAISEMFQGAETQYF

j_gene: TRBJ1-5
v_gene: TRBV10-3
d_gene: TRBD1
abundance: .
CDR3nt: TGTGCCATCATGGAGGGACAGGGGAGCAATCAGCCCCAGCATTTT
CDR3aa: CAIMEGQGSNQPQHF

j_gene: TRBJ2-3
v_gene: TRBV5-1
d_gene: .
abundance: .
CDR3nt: TGCGCCAGCAGCTTGGGGCAGGCCACAGATACGCAGTATTTT
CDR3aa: CASSLGQATDTQYF

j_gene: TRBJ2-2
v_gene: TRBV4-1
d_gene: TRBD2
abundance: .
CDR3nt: TGCGCCAGCAGCCAAGGGGGACTAGCGGGAGGGAACACCGGGGAGCTGTTTTTT
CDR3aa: CASSQGGLAGGNTGELFF